This TCR beta chain stems from a study of cytomegalovirus exposure and HLA in healthy donors. Study-level findings and limits: Later work found most CMV-associated TCR beta chains apparently HLA-restricted.

In the case of this clone: Its target is unknown.

CDR3 length: 14 residues. V lost 4 bases to trimming and J lost 3 bases, with 13 bases between them. Germline CDR1 and CDR2: SGDLS and YYNGEE. PCR used 60 Vbeta primers and 13 Jbeta primers. This table comes from immunoSEQ multiplex PCR, and its TCRdb copy is limited to in-frame clones, with some not included. The sample lists about 160,000 clones; 75% were seen once. Sample: PBMCs. The origin of this receptor is a woman between 50 and 59 years old in good health and CMV-seropositive. The rearrangement uses TRBV9 and TRBJ1-1; D is possibly TRBD1 (6 bases). The CDR3, as DNA: TGTGCCAGCAGCCCCACAGGGATAGACACTGAAGCTTTCTTT. Translated, it gives CASSPTGIDTEAFF.